Only one count was recorded for the clone carrying this TCR beta chain. In the same sample, other DNA sequences code for this CDR3. Libraries were prepared by immunoSEQ multiplex PCR; TCRdb keeps only in-frame clonotypes and omits some of them. The profile shows 2 million to 2.5 million clones, about 93% of them singletons. The sample originates from a study of shared clonotypes between healthy human individuals. Germline V gene data show CDR1 as SEHNR and CDR2 as FQNEAQ (reference sequence). The CDR3 is made up of 13 amino acids. V was clipped by 5 bases and J by 3 bases, with 8 bases between them. CD45RO-negative cells were positively selected for CCR7, leaving out terminally differentiated effector memory CD45RA+ cells.

Input material: naive CD8+ T cells from PBMCs. The sequence was obtained from a man between 18 and 29 years old in good health. Some clones in this sample may be carry-over from other donors' samples. V gene TRBV7-9 combines with J gene TRBJ2-1, with a weak D call TRBD1 (5 bases). CDR3 sequence reads: CASSPDSYNEQFF. The CDR3 nucleotides are TGTGCCAGCAGCCCTGACAGCTACAATGAGCAGTTCTTC.